The present entry profiles one T cell receptor beta chain with its context. No antigen is known for it. No much larger clone is present one base from it, and per-base qualities are unavailable. The time point label on this specimen signifies: baseline before first vaccination. Vaccinee samples were obtained from the UK trials COV001 and COV002, which included a single-blind randomized controlled phase 2/3 trial of AZD1222 (ChAdOx1 nCoV-19) in healthy adults. For TCRbeta chain sequencing, PBMC samples were collected from trial participants at day 0 and at day 28 after the second dose. The CDR3 regions of human TCRbeta chains were analyzed by immunosequencing. The original methods were these. Repertoire TCRs were checked for matches against a reference library of SARS-CoV-2-specific TCRs that had been generated using the MIRA antigen-specificity platform. Breadth was defined as the fraction of unique TCRs that were SARS-CoV-2-associated. Depth was defined as the fraction of total T cells that were SARS-CoV-2-associated. Using the MIRA data, every spike-specific TCR was mapped to the spike region that the TCR reacted to and assigned to either a CD4 or a CD8 class. Log10-transformed breadth and depth values were compared by one-way ANOVA with Sidak's multiple comparisons tests. In its TCRdb copy, this immuneACCESS table keeps in-frame sequences only and misses some clones. Where compared with another copy, unresolved V genes explain less than half of these, and the others have no known cause. That table supplies the V and J calls and clone size; D and trimming were determined from the DNA. Within this sample are around 130,000 clones, with 93% of them counted one time only. The top ten clones comprise 0.9% to 0.95% of the sample.

Taken from the germline V gene, the CDR1 and CDR2 loops are SGHDN and FVKESK. Including the terminal cysteine and phenylalanine, the CDR3 comprises 13 residues. Only the CDR3 portion is preserved as DNA: 39 bases, with reading frame beginning at the first base. Relative to germline, V is missing 7 bases and J is missing 8 bases, with 8 bases of the junction outside any gene match. This sample is part of a study of T cell responses to AZD1222 COVID-19 vaccine (dated by TCRdb to the early 2020s). Concerning the study at large: AZD1222 recipients given second doses at about 4 weeks or at about 12 weeks were pooled, since spike-specific TCR depth and breadth were not found to differ between the two schedules. TCR sequencing covered some 240 trial participants: nearly 210 given two doses of AZD1222 and around 25 given two doses of MenACWY control vaccine. Trial participants were enrolled into age subgroups of 18-55, 56-69 and 70-plus years, which contained approximately 150, 30 and 60 TCR-sequenced participants, respectively.

General conclusions and limits of the study: Most participants were white British and females outnumbered males, and the authors suggested that clonal diversity may have been underestimated. In the small 56-69-year group, the increase in depth fell short of significance, most likely because of low power. The vaccine-associated CD4 TCRs covered the entire spike protein, and the dominant responses fell in regions 160-218 and 743-854. Spike-specific TCR breadth and depth rose significantly after two AZD1222 doses compared with day 0 and with MenACWY recipients. Reportedly, almost half of the unique spike-specific TCRs recognized epitopes lying outside the regions that are mutated in the B.1.351 and B.1.1.7 variants. Because no samples from the day 14 peak response were available, repertoires could be characterized only after the peak T cell response. Conclusions about previously exposed vaccinees are limited, since just 6 or 7 AZD1222 recipients were seropositive for SARS-CoV-2 at baseline.

This receptor chain uses TRBV14 and TRBJ2-1, with 7 bases in between that match TRBD2. The sequence was obtained from an adult in good health. Sequences were derived from peripheral blood, sampled on day 0 of AZD1222 vaccination. The CDR3: CASTPGLTHEQFF. The nucleotide sequence is given as TGTGCCAGCACCCCGGGACTAACCCATGAGCAGTTCTTC.